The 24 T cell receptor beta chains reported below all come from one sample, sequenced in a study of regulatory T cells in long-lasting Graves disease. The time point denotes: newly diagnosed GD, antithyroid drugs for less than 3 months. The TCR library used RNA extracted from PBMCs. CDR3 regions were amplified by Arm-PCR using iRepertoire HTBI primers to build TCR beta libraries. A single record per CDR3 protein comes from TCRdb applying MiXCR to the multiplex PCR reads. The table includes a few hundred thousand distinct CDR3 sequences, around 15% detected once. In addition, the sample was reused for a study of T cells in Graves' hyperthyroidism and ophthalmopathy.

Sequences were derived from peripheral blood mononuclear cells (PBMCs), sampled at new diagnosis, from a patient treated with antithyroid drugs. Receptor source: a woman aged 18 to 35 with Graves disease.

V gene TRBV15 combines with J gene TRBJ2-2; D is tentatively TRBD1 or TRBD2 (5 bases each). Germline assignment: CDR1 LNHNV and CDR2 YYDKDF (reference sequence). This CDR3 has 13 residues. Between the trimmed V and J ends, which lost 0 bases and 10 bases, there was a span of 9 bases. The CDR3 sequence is CATSREVGPELFF. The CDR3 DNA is TGTGCCACCAGCAGAGAAGTGGGACCGGAGCTGTTTTTT.

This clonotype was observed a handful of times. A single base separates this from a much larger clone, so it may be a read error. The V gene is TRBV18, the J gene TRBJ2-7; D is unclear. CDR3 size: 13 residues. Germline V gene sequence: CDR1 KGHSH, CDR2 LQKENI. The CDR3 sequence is CASSPPQAYKQYF. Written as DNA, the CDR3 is TGTGCCAGCTCACCACCGCAGGCCTACAAGCAGTACTTC.

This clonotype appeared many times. DNA of the CDR3: TGCGCCAGCAGGGCTCTTAGACAGCTTGGGACTAGCGGGGGCAGCCGCTCCTACAATGAGCAGTTCTTC. Translation: CASRALRQLGTSGGSRSYNEQFF. The J gene is TRBJ2-1, the V gene TRBV5-1; 14 nucleotides agree with TRBD2. The CDR3 contains 23 residues. CDR1 is SGHRS, CDR2 YFSETQ, per germline. After removal of 5 bases from V and 0 bases from J, the junction contained 22 bases not matched to a gene. Complete variable domain (other parts from reference TRBV5-1 and TRBJ2-1): KAGVTQTPRYLIKTRGQQVTLSCSPISGHRSVSWYQQTPGQGLQFLFEYFSETQRNKGNFPGRFSGRQFSNSRSEMNVSTLELGDSALYLCASRALRQLGTSGGSRSYNEQFFGPGTRLTVL.

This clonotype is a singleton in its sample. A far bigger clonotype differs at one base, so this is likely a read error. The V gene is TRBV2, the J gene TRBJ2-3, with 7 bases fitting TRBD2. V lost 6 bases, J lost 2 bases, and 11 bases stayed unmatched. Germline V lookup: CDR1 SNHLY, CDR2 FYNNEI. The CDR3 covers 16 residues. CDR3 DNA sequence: TGTGCCAGCAGCTTAGTCCCCGGGGGGACCACAGATACGCAGTATTTT. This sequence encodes CASSLVPGGTTDTQYF.

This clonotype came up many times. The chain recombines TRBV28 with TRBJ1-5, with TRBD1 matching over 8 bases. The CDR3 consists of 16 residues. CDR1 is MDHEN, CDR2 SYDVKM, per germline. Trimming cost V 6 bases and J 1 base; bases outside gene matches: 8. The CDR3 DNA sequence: TGTGCCAGCAGCCACCTACGACAGGGGAGCAATCAGCCCCAGCATTTT. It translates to CASSHLRQGSNQPQHF.

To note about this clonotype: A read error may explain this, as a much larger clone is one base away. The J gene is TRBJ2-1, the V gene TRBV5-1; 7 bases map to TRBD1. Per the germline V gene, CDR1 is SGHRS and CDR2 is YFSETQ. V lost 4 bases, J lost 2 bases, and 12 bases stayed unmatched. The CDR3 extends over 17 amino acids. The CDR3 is CASSVSRQGLTYNEQFF. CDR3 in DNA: TGCGCCAGCAGCGTCTCACGACAGGGTTTAACCTACAATGAGCAGTTCTTC.

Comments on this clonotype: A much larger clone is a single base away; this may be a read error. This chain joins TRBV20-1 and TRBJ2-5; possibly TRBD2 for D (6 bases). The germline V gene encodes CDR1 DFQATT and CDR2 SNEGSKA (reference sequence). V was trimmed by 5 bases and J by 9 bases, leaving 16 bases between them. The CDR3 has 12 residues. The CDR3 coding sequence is TGCAGTGCTGAACGTCAAGGGGAGGCCCAGTACTTC. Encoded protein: CSAERQGEAQYF.

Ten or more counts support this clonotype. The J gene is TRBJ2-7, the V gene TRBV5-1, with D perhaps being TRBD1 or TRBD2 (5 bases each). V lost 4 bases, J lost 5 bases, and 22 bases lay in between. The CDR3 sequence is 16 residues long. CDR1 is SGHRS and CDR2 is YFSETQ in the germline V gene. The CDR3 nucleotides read TGCGCCAGCAGCGCCGGGGCATTAGGACGGGGTGACGAGCAGTACTTC. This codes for CASSAGALGRGDEQYF.

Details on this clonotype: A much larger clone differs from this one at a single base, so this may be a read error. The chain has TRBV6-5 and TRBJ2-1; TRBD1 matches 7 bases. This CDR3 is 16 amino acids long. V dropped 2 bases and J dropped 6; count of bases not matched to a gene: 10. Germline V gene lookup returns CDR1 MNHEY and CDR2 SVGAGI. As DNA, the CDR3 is TGTGCCAGCAGTTACGTTAAGGGGGCGCGGGCCAATGAGCAGTTCTTC. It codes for CASSYVKGARANEQFF.

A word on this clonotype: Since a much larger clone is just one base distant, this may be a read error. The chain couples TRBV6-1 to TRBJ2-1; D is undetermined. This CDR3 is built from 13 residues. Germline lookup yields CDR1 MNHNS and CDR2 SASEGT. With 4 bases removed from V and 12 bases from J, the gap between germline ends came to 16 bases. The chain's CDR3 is CASSAPGGHGQFF. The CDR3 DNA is TGTGCCAGCAGTGCCCCCGGTGGGCATGGGCAGTTCTTC.

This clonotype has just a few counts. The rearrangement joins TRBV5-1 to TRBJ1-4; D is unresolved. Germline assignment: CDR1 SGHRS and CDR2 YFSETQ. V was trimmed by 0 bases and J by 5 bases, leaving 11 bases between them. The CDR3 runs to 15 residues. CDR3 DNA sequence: TGCGCCAGCAGCTTGGTCGGCGACAAAAATGAAAAACTGTTTTTT. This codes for CASSLVGDKNEKLFF.

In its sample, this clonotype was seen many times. CDR3 in DNA: TGCGCCAGCAGTTCGGCAAGGGACAGGGGTTTCAACGAGCAGTACTTC. Amino acid sequence: CASSSARDRGFNEQYF. The J gene is TRBJ2-7, the V gene TRBV5-1; 10 bases agree with TRBD1. This CDR3 is 16 amino acids long. The ends lost 5 bases at V and 5 bases at J; junction bases unmatched: 13. Germline V gene sequence: CDR1 SGHRS, CDR2 YFSETQ.

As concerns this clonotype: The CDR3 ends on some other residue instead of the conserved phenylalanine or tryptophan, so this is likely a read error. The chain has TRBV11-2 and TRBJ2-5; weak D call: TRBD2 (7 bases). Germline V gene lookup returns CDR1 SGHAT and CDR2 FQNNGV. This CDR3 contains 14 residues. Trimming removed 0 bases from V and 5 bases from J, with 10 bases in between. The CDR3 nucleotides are TGTGCCAGCAGCTTAGAGGGGGGGGGCGAGACCCAGTACTTG. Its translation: CASSLEGGGETQYL.

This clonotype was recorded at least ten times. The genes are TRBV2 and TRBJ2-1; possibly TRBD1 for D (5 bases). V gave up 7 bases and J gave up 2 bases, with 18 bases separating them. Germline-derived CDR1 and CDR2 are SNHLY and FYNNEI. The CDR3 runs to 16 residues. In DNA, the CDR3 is TGTGCCAGCAAGAAAGGGGTAGTCAGGGCCTACAATGAGCAGTTCTTC. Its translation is CASKKGVVRAYNEQFF. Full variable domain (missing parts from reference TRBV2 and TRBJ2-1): EPEVTQTPSHQVTQMGQEVILRCVPISNHLYFYWYRQILGQKVEFLVSFYNNEISEKSEIFDDQFSVERPDGSNFTLKIRSTKLEDSAMYFCASKKGVVRAYNEQFFGPGTRLTVL.

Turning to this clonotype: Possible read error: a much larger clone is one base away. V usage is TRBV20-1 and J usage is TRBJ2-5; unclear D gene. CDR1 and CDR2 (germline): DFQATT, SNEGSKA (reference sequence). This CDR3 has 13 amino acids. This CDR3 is CGAPSLQQETQYF. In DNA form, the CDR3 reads TGCGGTGCCCCCAGTCTCCAGCAAGAGACCCAGTACTTC.

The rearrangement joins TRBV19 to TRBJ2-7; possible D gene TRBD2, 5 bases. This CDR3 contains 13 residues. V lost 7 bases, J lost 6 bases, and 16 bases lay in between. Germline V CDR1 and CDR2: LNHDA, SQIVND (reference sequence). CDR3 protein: CASKPGGVGEQYF. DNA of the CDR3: TGTGCCAGTAAGCCTGGAGGTGTGGGCGAGCAGTACTTC.

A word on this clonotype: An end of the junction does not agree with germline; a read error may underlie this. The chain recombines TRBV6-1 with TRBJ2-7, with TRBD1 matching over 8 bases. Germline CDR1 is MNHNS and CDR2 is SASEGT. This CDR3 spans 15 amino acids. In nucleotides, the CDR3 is TGTGCCAGCAGAGAAGCCGGGACAGGAACCTACGAGCAGTACTTC. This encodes CASREAGTGTYEQYF.

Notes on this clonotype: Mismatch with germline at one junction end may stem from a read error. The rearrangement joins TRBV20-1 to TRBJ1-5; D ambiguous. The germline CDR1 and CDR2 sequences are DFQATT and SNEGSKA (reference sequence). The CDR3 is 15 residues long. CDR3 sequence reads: CSAPTFLGSNQSQHF. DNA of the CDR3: TGCAGTGCTCCTACTTTCCTCGGGAGCAATCAGTCCCAGCATTTT.

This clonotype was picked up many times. CDR3 DNA sequence: TGTGCCAGCAGCCAACCTACCGGGACCGAAGAGGGCACAGATACGCAGTATTTT. It yields the protein CASSQPTGTEEGTDTQYF. The genes are TRBV3-1 and TRBJ2-3; perhaps D is TRBD1 or TRBD2 (5 bases each). Trimming stripped 2 bases from V and 1 base from J, with 19 bases between. Germline V gene lookup returns CDR1 LGHDT and CDR2 YNNKEL (reference sequence). The CDR3 is 18 residues long.

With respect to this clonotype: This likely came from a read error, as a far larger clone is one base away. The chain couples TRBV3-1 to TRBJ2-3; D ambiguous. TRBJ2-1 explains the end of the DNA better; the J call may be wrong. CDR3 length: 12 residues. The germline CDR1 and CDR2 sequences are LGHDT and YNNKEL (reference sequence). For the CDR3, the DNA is TGTGCCAGCAGCCTGAGAGACAATGGGCAGTTCTTC. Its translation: CASSLRDNGQFF.

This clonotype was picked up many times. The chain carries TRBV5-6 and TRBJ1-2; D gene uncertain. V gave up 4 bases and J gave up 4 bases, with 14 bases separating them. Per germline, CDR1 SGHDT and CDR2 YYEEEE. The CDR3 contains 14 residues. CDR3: CASSLGEVAYGYTF. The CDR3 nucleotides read TGTGCCAGCAGCCTCGGGGAGGTGGCCTATGGCTACACCTTC.

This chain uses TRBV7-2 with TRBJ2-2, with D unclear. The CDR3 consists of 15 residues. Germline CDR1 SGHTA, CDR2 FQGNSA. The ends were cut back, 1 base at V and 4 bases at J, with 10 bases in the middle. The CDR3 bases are TGTGCCAGCAGCTTAGGCACGATTTCCACCGGGGAGCTGTTTTTT. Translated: CASSLGTISTGELFF.

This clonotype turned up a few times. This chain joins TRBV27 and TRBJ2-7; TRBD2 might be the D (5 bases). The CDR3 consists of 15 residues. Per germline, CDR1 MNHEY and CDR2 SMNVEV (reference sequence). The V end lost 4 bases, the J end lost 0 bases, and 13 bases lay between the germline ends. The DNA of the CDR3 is TGTGCCAGCAGTTACCAGCCTAGCCCCTCCTACGAGCAGTACTTC. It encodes CASSYQPSPSYEQYF.

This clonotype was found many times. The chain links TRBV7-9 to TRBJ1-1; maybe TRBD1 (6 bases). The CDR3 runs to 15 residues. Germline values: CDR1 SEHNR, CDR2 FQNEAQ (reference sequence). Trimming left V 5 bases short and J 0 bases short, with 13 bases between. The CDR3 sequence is CASSPQGHMNTEAFF. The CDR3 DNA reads TGTGCCAGCAGCCCGCAGGGACACATGAACACTGAAGCTTTCTTT.